The clone carrying this TCR beta chain is called medium-sized based on its frequency. The antigen is not known. These data come from a study of synovial regulatory T cells in juvenile arthritis. CDR1 is LNHDA, CDR2 SQIVND, per germline (reference sequence). This CDR3 is 15 amino acids long. DNA was not recorded. Study-wide results and limits: Across patients, iaTreg TCR repertoires were mostly private, partly shared with synovial Teff and blood CPL. iaTreg cells shared more CDR3 sequences with synovial Tregs than other blood Tregs did. TCR diversity was lower in inflammation-associated blood Treg cells than in other blood Treg cells.

The approximately 11 donors had active juvenile idiopathic arthritis, with 3 polyarticular and 8 oligoarticular cases. The assay was immunoSEQ multiplex PCR, and TCRdb's table has in-frame clones only and misses some. This listing includes more than 9,500 clones. The TCR originated in a donor between 2 and 29 years old with juvenile idiopathic arthritis. Sequenced material: Treg cells from blood. Noted subset: remaining (HLA-DR-negative) circulating blood Treg cells. V gene TRBV19 combines with J gene TRBJ1-2; there is no DNA to check the TCRdb D call of TRBD1. CDR3 sequence reads: CASSLTGTGANGYTF.